This T cell receptor (beta chain) stems from a study of early T cells in non-severe SARS-CoV-2 infection. Study-wide results and caveats: CD4 and private specificities were missed by VDJdb matching, which favored anti-spike CD8 responses.

The library protocol tagged individual cDNA molecules with unique molecular identifiers. Each CDR3 protein is one row after TCRdb ran MiXCR on the 5' RACE reads. The sample has around 30,000 distinct CDR3 sequences, more than 4.5% seen once; the top ten hold about a tenth. A word on this clonotype: Antigen unknown.

This CDR3 contains 17 residues. V lost 2 bases, J lost 5 bases, and 21 bases lay in between. CDR1 is MNHEY and CDR2 is SMNVEV in the germline V gene (reference sequence). Sequenced sample: whole blood. This TCR derives from an adult who was a healthcare worker with PCR-confirmed SARS-CoV-2 infection or an uninfected control (not recorded which). The chain combines TRBV27 with TRBJ2-5; possible D gene TRBD1, 7 bases. The CDR3 spells CASSLRGQGGSLETQYF. DNA for the CDR3: TGTGCCAGCAGTTTAAGGGGGCAGGGAGGCAGCCTTGAGACCCAGTACTTC.